This T cell receptor beta chain was sequenced in a study of OX40 agonist ivuxolimab in advanced cancers. The method was immunoSEQ multiplex PCR; TCRdb's version includes in-frame clones alone and lacks a portion of them. The data contain 100,000 or so clones, roughly 95% of them singletons. V was clipped by 3 bases and J by 5 bases; unmatched bases: 7. Germline values: CDR1 MDHEN, CDR2 SYDVKM. This CDR3 has 14 amino acids. The sequence was collected from an adult with an advanced solid tumor such as melanoma, head and neck, liver or kidney cancer. The chain has TRBV28 and TRBJ2-7, with 7 bases identical to TRBD2. The sequences come from CD4+ or CD8+ T cells sorted from blood, collected in a trial of the OX40 agonist ivuxolimab. The CDR3 DNA reads TGTGCCAGCAGTTTTGGGGGAGGGATCGACGAGCAGTACTTC. The encoded protein is CASSFGGGIDEQYF.